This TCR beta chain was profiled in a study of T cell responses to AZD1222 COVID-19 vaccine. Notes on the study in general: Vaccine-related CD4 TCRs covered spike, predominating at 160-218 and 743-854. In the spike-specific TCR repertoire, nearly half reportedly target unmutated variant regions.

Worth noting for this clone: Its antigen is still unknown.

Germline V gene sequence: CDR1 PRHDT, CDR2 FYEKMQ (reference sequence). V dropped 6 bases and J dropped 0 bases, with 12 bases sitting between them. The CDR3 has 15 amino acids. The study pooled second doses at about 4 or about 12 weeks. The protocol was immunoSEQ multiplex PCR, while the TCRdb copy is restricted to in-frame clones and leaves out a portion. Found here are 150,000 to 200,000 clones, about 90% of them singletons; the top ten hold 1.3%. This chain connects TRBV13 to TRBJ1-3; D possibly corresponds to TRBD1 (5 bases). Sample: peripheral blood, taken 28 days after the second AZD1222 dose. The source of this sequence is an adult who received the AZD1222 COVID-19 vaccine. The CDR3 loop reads CASRGVGSSGNTIYF. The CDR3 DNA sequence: TGTGCCAGCAGGGGGGTAGGCAGCTCTGGAAACACCATATATTTT.